The clone carrying this T cell receptor beta chain has a handful of counts. The data were obtained in a study of blood T cell repertoires in COVID-19. Study-wide background: Samples taken during acute and convalescent COVID-19 were collected in the United States, Italy and Spain. The analysed material was cDNA or gDNA that came from T cells, B-cell-depleted T cells, or PBMCs.

Study processing details: Amplification of reference gene primers was used by the study to estimate nucleated cell counts. Some clones are missing from TCRdb's copy, which holds only in-frame ones; the method was immunoSEQ multiplex PCR. D and trimming come from the DNA, and the V and J calls and clone size come from that table. The table has about 180,000 clones, under 90% seen once; the top ten hold about 10%. CDR3 length: 14 amino acids. V was trimmed by 1 base and J by 5 bases, leaving 11 bases between them. Looked up from germline, CDR1 is SGHAT and CDR2 is FQNNGV. The sample consisted of peripheral blood. The sequence was obtained from an elderly woman with active or convalescent COVID-19. The chain recombines TRBV11-2 with TRBJ1-2; no clear D gene. The chain's CDR3 is CASSLAGNYYGYTF. The CDR3, as DNA: TGTGCCAGCAGCTTAGCAGGAAATTATTATGGCTACACCTTC. The full variable domain, with the rest looked up from reference TRBV11-2 and TRBJ1-2, is EAGVAQSPRYKIIEKRQSVAFWCNPISGHATLYWYQQILGQGPKLLIQFQNNGVVDDSQLPKDRFSAERLKGVDSTLKIQPAKLEDSAVYLCASSLAGNYYGYTFGSGTRLTVV.